This TCR beta chain was documented in a study of T cell repertoires in cytomegalovirus infection. The overall study: CMV infection plus the matching HLA type was flagged by public TCR beta signatures.

TCRdb called the reads again in MiXCR, with one record for every CDR3 protein. The data show some 940,000 distinct CDR3 sequences, around 29% seen once. The CDR3 is 15 amino acids. Per germline, CDR1 LNHDA and CDR2 SQIVND (reference sequence). J gave up 2 bases and V 4 bases, and 8 bases lay outside the gene matches. Remarks on this clonotype: Its antigen is unidentified.

The chain couples TRBV19 to TRBJ2-7, with 7 bases that match TRBD1. The specimen comprised cultured CD8+ T cells from PBMCs, sampled from culture after CMV antigen stimulation. The origin of this receptor is a human donor in good health (CMV status not recorded). Some clones in this sample may be carry-over from other donors' samples. The CDR3 bases are TGTGCCAGTAGTACCCTTTGGACAGGACCCTACGAGCAGTACTTC. It yields the protein CASSTLWTGPYEQYF.